This TCR beta chain was identified during a study of cytomegalovirus exposure and HLA in healthy donors. Germline CDR1 reads SGHRS; CDR2 reads YFSETQ. Trimming removed 0 bases from V and 3 bases from J; junction bases left unmatched: 10. CDR3 length: 17 amino acids. Study observations and caveats: An analysis that came later showed most CMV-associated TCR beta chains appearing HLA-restricted. Available immune exposure information covered CMV serostatus only. Roughly even sequencing depth across donors was the assumption behind the presence/absence analyses. Productive status was seen about 87% or about 30% of the time for most TCR beta V segments in an earlier analysis.

Of note for this clone: Its antigen is not identified.

With 60 Vbeta and 13 Jbeta primers, the PCR was carried out. Assay used: immunoSEQ multiplex PCR; TCRdb lists only in-frame clones, some missing. The sample gives 200,000 to 300,000 clones, 84% of which show up once; roughly 2% is in the top ten. This receptor was taken from a woman aged 40-49 years in good health and CMV-seropositive. This rearrangement joins TRBV5-1 to TRBJ2-7, with 9 bases fitting TRBD1. The sample was PBMCs. The CDR3 loop is CASSLVVLTGGFYEQYF. DNA for the CDR3: TGCGCCAGCAGCTTGGTGGTTCTTACAGGGGGCTTCTACGAGCAGTACTTC.